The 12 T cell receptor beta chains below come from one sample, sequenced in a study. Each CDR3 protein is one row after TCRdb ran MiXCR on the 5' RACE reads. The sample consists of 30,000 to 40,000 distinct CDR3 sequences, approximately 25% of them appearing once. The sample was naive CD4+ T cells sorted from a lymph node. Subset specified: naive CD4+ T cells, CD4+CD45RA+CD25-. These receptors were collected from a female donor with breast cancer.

The CDR3 DNA reads TGTGCCAGCAGCTCGACTACCTCCTCTTTGAATGAGCAGTTCTTC. This translates into CASSSTTSSLNEQFF. The chain couples TRBV5-4 to TRBJ2-1, with D possibly TRBD2 on 5 matching bases. Germline assignment: CDR1 SGHNT and CDR2 YYREEE (reference sequence). The CDR3 covers 15 residues. V lost 3 bases to trimming and J lost 7 bases, with 17 bases between them.

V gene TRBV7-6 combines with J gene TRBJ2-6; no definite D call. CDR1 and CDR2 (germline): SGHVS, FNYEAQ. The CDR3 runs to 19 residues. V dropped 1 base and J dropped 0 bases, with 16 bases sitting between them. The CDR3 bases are TGTGCCAGCAGCTTAGGATTTGGGCATAAAAGCTCTGGGGCCAACGTCCTGACTTTC. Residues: CASSLGFGHKSSGANVLTF.

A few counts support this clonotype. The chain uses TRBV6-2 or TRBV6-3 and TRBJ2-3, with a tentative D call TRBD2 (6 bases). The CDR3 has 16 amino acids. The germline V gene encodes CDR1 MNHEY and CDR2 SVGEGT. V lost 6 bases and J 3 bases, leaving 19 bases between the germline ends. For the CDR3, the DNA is TGTGCCAGCAGCCACCAGGGCGGGACGATGACAGATACGCAGTATTTT. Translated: CASSHQGGTMTDTQYF.

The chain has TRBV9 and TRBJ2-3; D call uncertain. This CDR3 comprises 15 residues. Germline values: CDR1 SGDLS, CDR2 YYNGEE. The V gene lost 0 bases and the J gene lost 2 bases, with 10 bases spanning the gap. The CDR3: CASSVGGINTDTQYF. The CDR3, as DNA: TGTGCCAGCAGCGTAGGGGGAATAAACACAGATACGCAGTATTTT.

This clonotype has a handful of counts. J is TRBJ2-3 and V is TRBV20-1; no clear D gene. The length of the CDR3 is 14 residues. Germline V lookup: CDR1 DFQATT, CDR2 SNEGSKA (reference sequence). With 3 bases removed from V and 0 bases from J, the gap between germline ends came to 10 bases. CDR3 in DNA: TGCAGTGCTAGGGGCCTTCTAAGCACAGATACGCAGTATTTT. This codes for CSARGLLSTDTQYF.

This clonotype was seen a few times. The CDR3 spells CASRDSPSNNEQFF. The CDR3 DNA follows: TGCGCCAGCAGGGACTCCCCCTCGAACAATGAGCAGTTCTTC. The J gene is TRBJ2-1, the V gene TRBV5-1, with a tentative D call TRBD2 (5 bases). Per the germline V gene, CDR1 is SGHRS and CDR2 is YFSETQ. The CDR3 loop spans 14 amino acids. V shed 5 bases and J shed 5 bases, with 14 bases lying between them.

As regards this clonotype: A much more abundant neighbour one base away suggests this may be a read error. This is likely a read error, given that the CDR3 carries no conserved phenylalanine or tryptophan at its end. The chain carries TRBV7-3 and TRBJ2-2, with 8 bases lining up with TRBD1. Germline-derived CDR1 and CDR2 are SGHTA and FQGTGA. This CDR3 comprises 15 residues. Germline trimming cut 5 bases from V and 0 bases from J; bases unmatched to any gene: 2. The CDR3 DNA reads TGTGCCAGCAGCGGACAGGGCGCGAACACCGGGGAGCTGTTTCTT. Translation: CASSGQGANTGELFL.

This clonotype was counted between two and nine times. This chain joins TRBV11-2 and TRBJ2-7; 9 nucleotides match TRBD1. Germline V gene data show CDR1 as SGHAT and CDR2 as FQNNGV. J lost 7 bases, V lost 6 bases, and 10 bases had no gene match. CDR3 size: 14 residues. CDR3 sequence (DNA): TGTGCCAGCAGTTCCCGGGACAGGGTAAATGAGCAGTACTTC. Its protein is CASSSRDRVNEQYF.

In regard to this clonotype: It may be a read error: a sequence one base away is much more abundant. CDR3 sequence reads: CASSQDRRMVIGNEQFF. CDR3 nucleotide sequence: TGCGCCAGCAGCCAAGATAGGAGGATGGTTATAGGCAATGAGCAGTTCTTC. The chain combines TRBV4-1 with TRBJ2-1, with a possible D match to TRBD2 (5 bases). V was cut by 0 bases and J by 6 bases, with 18 bases left in between. Germline lookup yields CDR1 MGHRA and CDR2 YSYEKL. This CDR3 contains 17 residues.

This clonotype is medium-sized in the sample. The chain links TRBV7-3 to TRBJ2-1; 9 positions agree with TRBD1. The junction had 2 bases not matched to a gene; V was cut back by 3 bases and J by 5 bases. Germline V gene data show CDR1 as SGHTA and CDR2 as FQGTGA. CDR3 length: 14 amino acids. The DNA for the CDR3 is TGTGCCAGCAGCTTGGGGGACAGGGACAATGAGCAGTTCTTC. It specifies CASSLGDRDNEQFF.

CDR3 sequence reads: CATSERDRLTQYF. Here the CDR3 DNA reads TGTGCCACCAGTGAACGGGACCGGCTGACCCAGTACTTC. The genes are TRBV24-1 and TRBJ2-5; perhaps D is TRBD1 or TRBD2 (5 bases each). V dropped 4 bases and J dropped 7 bases, with 12 bases sitting between them. CDR3 length: 13 residues. Germline V gives CDR1 KGHDR, CDR2 SFDVKD.

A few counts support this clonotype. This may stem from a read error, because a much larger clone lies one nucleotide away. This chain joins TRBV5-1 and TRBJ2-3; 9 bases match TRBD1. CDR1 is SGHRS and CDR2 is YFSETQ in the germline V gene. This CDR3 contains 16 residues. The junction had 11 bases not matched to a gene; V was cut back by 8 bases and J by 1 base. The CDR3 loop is CARSKDRGGGTDTQYF. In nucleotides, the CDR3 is TGCGCCAGAAGCAAGGACAGGGGAGGTGGCACAGATACGCAGTATTTT.